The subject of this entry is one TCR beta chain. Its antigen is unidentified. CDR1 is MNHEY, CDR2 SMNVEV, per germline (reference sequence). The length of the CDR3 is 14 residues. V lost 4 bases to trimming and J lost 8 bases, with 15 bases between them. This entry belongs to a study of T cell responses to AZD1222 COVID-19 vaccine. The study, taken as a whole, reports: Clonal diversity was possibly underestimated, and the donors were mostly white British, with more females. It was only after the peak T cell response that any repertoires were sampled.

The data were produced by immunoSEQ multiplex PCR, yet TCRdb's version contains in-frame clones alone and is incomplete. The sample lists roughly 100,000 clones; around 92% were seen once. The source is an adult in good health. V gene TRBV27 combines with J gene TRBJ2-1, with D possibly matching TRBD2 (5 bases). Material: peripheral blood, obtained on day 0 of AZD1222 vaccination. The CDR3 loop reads CASSSPLAGDEQFF. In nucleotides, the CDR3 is TGTGCCAGCAGTTCTCCGTTGGCCGGGGATGAGCAGTTCTTC.